This T cell receptor (beta chain) was recovered during a study of blood T cell repertoires in COVID-19. Background on the study: Sites across the United States, Italy and Spain contributed samples from acute and convalescent COVID-19.

The CDR3 has 18 residues. The V gene's germline CDR1 is LGHNA and CDR2 YSLEER. V was clipped by 0 bases and J by 5 bases, with 17 bases between them. Profiled with immunoSEQ multiplex PCR; TCRdb holds only in-frame clones, not every one. The profile shows approximately 200,000 clones, about 85% of them singletons. This TCR was sampled from a man in his sixties or seventies with active or convalescent COVID-19. The chain couples TRBV4-3 to TRBJ2-6; tentatively, D is TRBD2 (5 bases). The sample was peripheral blood. The CDR3 nucleotides are TGCGCCAGCAGCCAAGATAGTGGAGGTTCGGGGAGGGCCAACGTCCTGACTTTC. It encodes CASSQDSGGSGRANVLTF.